This entry lists 4 T cell receptor beta chains sequenced from one sample in a study of blood T cell repertoires in COVID-19. Assay used: immunoSEQ multiplex PCR; TCRdb lists only in-frame clones, some missing. The table shows roughly 140,000 clones, with approximately 84% occurring only once. The sample taken for sequencing was PBMCs or T cells enriched from blood (not recorded which). The receptors stem from a woman under 30 who had been exposed to COVID-19.

This chain connects TRBV6-1 to TRBJ2-5; 8 nucleotides match TRBD1. CDR3 length: 15 residues. Per germline, CDR1 MNHNS and CDR2 SASEGT. Unmatched junction bases numbered 6, after V lost 1 base and J lost 5 bases. The CDR3: CASSEDRGLVETQYF. The CDR3 DNA reads as TGTGCCAGCAGTGAAGACAGGGGGTTGGTGGAGACCCAGTACTTC.

V and J are TRBV4-1 and TRBJ2-3; TRBD1 matches at 8 bases. Unmatched junction bases numbered 4, after V lost 0 bases and J lost 5 bases. CDR1 is MGHRA, CDR2 YSYEKL, per germline. This CDR3 spans 15 amino acids. The CDR3, as DNA: TGCGCCAGCAGCCAAGACGGACAGGGTCGAGATACGCAGTATTTT. Protein product: CASSQDGQGRDTQYF.

The gene calls are TRBV7-9 and TRBJ2-5; D remains ambiguous. Deletions cut 5 bases from V and 4 bases from J, with 2 bases between. This CDR3 is built from 10 residues. CDR1 is SEHNR and CDR2 is FQNEAQ in the germline V gene (reference sequence). The CDR3 sequence is CASSLETQYF. The CDR3 DNA reads TGTGCCAGCAGCCTAGAGACCCAGTACTTC.

This clone is labeled as medium-sized (0.01 to 0.1%). The chain carries TRBV18 and TRBJ1-5; 10 bases map to TRBD1. This CDR3 is built from 15 residues. Germline V gives CDR1 KGHSH, CDR2 LQKENI. V lost 3 bases and J lost 2; bases outside the gene matches: 1. CDR3 in amino acids: CASSPGTGGNQPQHF. CDR3 DNA sequence: TGTGCCAGCTCACCCGGGACAGGGGGCAATCAGCCCCAGCATTTT.